Below, 2 T cell receptor beta chains from the same sample are listed, as sequenced in a study of blood T cell repertoires in COVID-19. TCRdb's copy holds only in-frame clones and misses some; the assay was immunoSEQ multiplex PCR. Among hundreds of thousands of clones, approximately 90% were seen once, and the ten largest hold approximately 1.5%. Sequences were obtained from peripheral blood. The receptors were gathered from a woman aged 25 to 39 with active or convalescent COVID-19.

Here the CDR3 reads CASSLDSFRYEQYF. DNA of the CDR3: TGTGCCAGCAGTCTGGACTCGTTTAGGTACGAGCAGTACTTC. The V and J genes are TRBV2 and TRBJ2-7; maybe TRBD2 (5 bases). This CDR3 has 14 residues. The V end lost 5 bases, the J end lost 4 bases, and 15 bases lay between the germline ends. Germline values: CDR1 SNHLY, CDR2 FYNNEI.

The J gene is TRBJ1-1, the V gene TRBV19; 8 bases fit TRBD1. J gave up 4 bases and V 7 bases, and 8 bases lay outside the gene matches. There are 14 residues in the CDR3. The germline V gene encodes CDR1 LNHDA and CDR2 SQIVND (reference sequence). The CDR3 reads CASNRQGPGTEAFF. The CDR3 coding sequence is TGTGCCAGTAACCGACAGGGGCCGGGCACTGAAGCTTTCTTT.